This TCR beta chain was recorded in a study of shared clonotypes between healthy human individuals. The study's findings and limits: Some clonotypes were shared by all four sorted-subset donors, while others were not shared. The non-shared ones had lower generation probabilities than the shared ones.

Execution of the assay was at deep level. Evenly divided among several immunoSEQ plates was the genomic DNA of each subset. When replicate PCRs were run on sorted subsets, they used about 220 ng DNA, around 33,000 T cell genomes. Generated by immunoSEQ multiplex PCR, the TCRdb table keeps only in-frame clones and is missing some. This table holds around 2.1 million clones, 93% found once. The junction had 7 bases not matched to a gene; V was cut back by 6 bases and J by 6 bases. This CDR3 is 14 amino acids long. Germline assignment: CDR1 SGDLS and CDR2 YYNGEE. Naivety among CD8 cells was defined by CD45RO negativity and positive CCR7 selection, thereby excluding terminally differentiated effector memory CD45RA+ cells. As regards this clone: Its antigen remains unknown.

The clonotype was recovered from a man aged 18 to 30 in good health. Some clones in this sample may be carry-over from other donors' samples. This rearrangement joins TRBV9 to TRBJ2-1; 9 bases are shared with TRBD2. The source material was naive CD8+ T cells from PBMCs. The CDR3 spells CASIPGLASNEQFF. CDR3 nucleotides: TGTGCCAGCATTCCGGGACTAGCATCCAATGAGCAGTTCTTC.